This paragraph reports one T cell receptor beta chain. Authors' data handling: Amplification of reference gene primers provided the estimated nucleated cell counts. Produced via immunoSEQ multiplex PCR; TCRdb's table is partial and in-frame only. The DNA gave D and trimming, while V, J and clone size come from that table. The sample carries fewer than 110,000 clones, approximately 80% recorded once. The sample comes from a study of blood T cell repertoires in COVID-19. Study as a whole: Italy, Spain and the United States were the sources of the convalescent and acute COVID-19 samples. T cells, B-cell-depleted T cells, or PBMCs supplied cDNA or gDNA.

The V segment lost 4 bases and the J segment 2 bases; nucleotides outside the gene matches: 5. This CDR3 is 16 amino acids long. Per germline, CDR1 SGHKS and CDR2 YYEKEE (reference sequence). This TCR was sampled from a human donor in a cohort sampled during active or convalescent COVID-19. Input material: peripheral blood. V gene TRBV5-5 combines with J gene TRBJ2-2, with TRBD2 identical over 10 bases. CDR3 sequence reads: CASSPLAGVNTGELFF. In nucleotides, the CDR3 is TGTGCCAGCAGCCCTCTAGCGGGGGTCAACACCGGGGAGCTGTTTTTT.